The present entry profiles one T cell receptor beta chain with its context. No antigen is known for it. At one end, the junction sequence differs from germline, possibly due to a read error. The entry originates in a study of immune heterogeneity within non-small cell lung tumors. Regarding the study as a whole: Both recurring identical dominant CDR3 beta clonotypes and site-unique high-frequency clones were observed across tumor sites within a patient. Clonotypes of T-cell receptor beta found at high frequency were largely distinct between individual patients.

Multiplex PCR amplified TCR beta CDR3 with 32 V and 13 J primers. TCRdb independently ran MiXCR on the multiplex PCR reads; one entry per CDR3 protein. This table has under 13,000 distinct CDR3 sequences, more than 25% appearing once. Each sample used about 650 ng of genomic DNA from bulk tumor tissue. While surgery was under way, several biopsies spaced far apart were taken per primary tumor. Curative surgical treatment was performed in patients who had newly diagnosed, untreated non-small cell lung cancer. The V gene's germline CDR1 is MDHEN and CDR2 SYDVKM. The CDR3 runs 12 residues. The clonotype originates from a woman aged 45 to 65 with non-small cell lung cancer. The sequenced sample consisted of lung tumor tissue. V and J are TRBV28 and TRBJ1-1, with 7 bases matching TRBD1. This chain's CDR3 is CVSSTTGIEAFF. As DNA, the CDR3 is TGTGTCAGCAGTACGACAGGGATTGAAGCTTTCTTT.